These 23 T cell receptor beta chains originate from one sample sequenced in a study of T cell changes during pregnancy in multiple sclerosis. Repertoires were generated with immunoSEQ multiplex PCR, while TCRdb's copy carries only in-frame clones and drops some. The sample shows tens of thousands of clones, more than 75% of them seen only once. Here the sequenced sample was CD8+ T cells from peripheral blood mononuclear cells, taken after pregnancy. Source of these receptors: a female donor in good health, enrolled as a control in a pregnancy study.

The chain is built from TRBV6-5 and TRBJ1-4; D is undetermined. Germline CDR1 is MNHEY and CDR2 is SVGAGI. With 2 bases removed from V and 8 bases from J, the gap between germline ends came to 9 bases. This CDR3 contains 13 residues. The CDR3 sequence: CASSYRGWEKLFF. The CDR3 coding sequence is TGTGCCAGCAGTTACAGAGGTTGGGAAAAACTGTTTTTT.

The chain couples TRBV4-3 to TRBJ1-1; D gene uncertain. V lost 4 bases, J lost 11 bases, and 23 bases lay in between. The CDR3 runs 15 residues. Germline V gene lookup returns CDR1 LGHNA and CDR2 YSLEER. The CDR3: CASSPSGLSLIEAFF. CDR3 DNA sequence: TGCGCCAGCAGCCCTTCCGGACTGAGCCTGATCGAGGCTTTCTTT.

The rearrangement joins TRBV21-1 to TRBJ1-1. TRBV21-1 counts as a pseudogene. This CDR3 has 16 residues. Here the CDR3 reads CASRQGLATLRTEAFF. The CDR3 bases are TGTGCCAGCAGGCAAGGTCTAGCTACACTTCGCACTGAAGCTTTCTTT.

This clone was recorded only once. The chain couples TRBV6-4 to TRBJ2-1, with 12 bases aligning to TRBD2. This CDR3 region has 15 residues. The V gene's germline CDR1 is MRHNA and CDR2 SNTAGT. V trimming: 5 bases; J trimming: 5 bases; junction bases outside the gene matches: 4. In DNA, the CDR3 is TGTGCCAGCAGTCGGACTAGCGGGGACCACAATGAGCAGTTCTTC. Its protein is CASSRTSGDHNEQFF.

The V call is TRBV14, the J call TRBJ2-1; 9 nucleotides align to TRBD2. CDR3 length: 15 amino acids. The V gene end was trimmed by 2 bases and the J gene end by 9 bases; junction bases not matched to a gene: 8. Germline V gives CDR1 SGHDN, CDR2 FVKESK. CDR3 DNA: TGTGCCAGCAGCCAACTTGCGGGGGGGGGCTTTGAGCAGTTCTTC. Translation gives CASSQLAGGGFEQFF.

The chain couples TRBV7-6 to TRBJ2-7; TRBD1 is a possible D gene (5 bases). V lost 5 bases and J lost 5, with 19 bases in between. CDR1 and CDR2 (germline): SGHVS, FNYEAQ. The CDR3 spans 15 residues. CDR3 protein: CASSPYFGQGDEQYF. In nucleotides, the CDR3 is TGTGCCAGCAGCCCCTACTTCGGCCAGGGCGACGAGCAGTACTTC.

V gene TRBV28 combines with J gene TRBJ1-1; 12 bases map to TRBD1. CDR1 is MDHEN and CDR2 is SYDVKM in the germline V gene. This CDR3 is built from 16 residues. The J segment lost 11 bases and the V segment lost 1 base, leaving 11 bases of the junction unmatched. CDR3 DNA sequence: TGTGCCAGCAGTTTATTAGGGGGACAGGGGGCGCGTACGGCTTTCTTT. Translating gives CASSLLGGQGARTAFF.

The chain employs TRBV27 and TRBJ1-2, with 7 bases identical to TRBD1. CDR3 size: 14 residues. J was trimmed by 8 bases and V by 11 bases; bases with no gene match: 17. Germline CDR1 and CDR2: MNHEY and SMNVEV (reference sequence). The CDR3 DNA reads TGTGCCCCAGAGCCCCGCGGGACAGTAGGAGGCTACACCTTC. Its translation is CAPEPRGTVGGYTF.

The chain couples TRBV7-2 to TRBJ2-1; 10 positions match TRBD2. After removal of 1 base from V and 8 bases from J, the junction contained 17 bases not matched to a gene. This CDR3 is 19 amino acids long. CDR1 and CDR2 from the germline V gene are SGHTA and FQGNSA. The CDR3 protein is CASSLVVPSGGAKGYEQFF. The CDR3 DNA reads TGTGCCAGCAGCTTAGTTGTTCCGAGCGGGGGGGCCAAAGGCTATGAGCAGTTCTTC.

The chain couples TRBV7-9 to TRBJ2-1, with D possibly matching TRBD2 (6 bases). The germline V gene encodes CDR1 SEHNR and CDR2 FQNEAQ (reference sequence). Trimming shortened V by 5 bases and J by 0 bases, and 11 bases separated the two germline ends. The CDR3 spans 15 residues. The CDR3 loop is CASSASESSYNEQFF. In DNA, the CDR3 is TGTGCCAGCAGCGCTAGCGAGAGCTCCTACAATGAGCAGTTCTTC.

The chain carries TRBV6-6 and TRBJ1-4, with D unclear. V was clipped by 0 bases and J by 0 bases, with 8 bases between them. The CDR3 extends over 16 amino acids. From germline, CDR1 is MNHNY and CDR2 SVGAGI (reference sequence). CDR3 coding DNA: TGTGCCAGCAGTTACTCAATGGGCGCAACTAATGAAAAACTGTTTTTT. Translated: CASSYSMGATNEKLFF.

V usage is TRBV5-1 and J usage is TRBJ1-1; D might be TRBD1 (6 bases). The germline V gene encodes CDR1 SGHRS and CDR2 YFSETQ. This CDR3 is built from 14 residues. V was clipped by 2 bases and J by 1 base, with 9 bases between them. In nucleotides, the CDR3 is TGCGCCAGCAGCTTAGGACAGCAGAACACTGAAGCTTTCTTT. Amino acids: CASSLGQQNTEAFF.

Only one count was recorded for this clone. This chain uses TRBV4-3 with TRBJ1-1, with TRBD1 identical over 7 bases. Germline V gene lookup returns CDR1 LGHNA and CDR2 YSLEER. The CDR3 is 16 residues long. Trimming cost V 6 bases and J 5 bases; bases outside gene matches: 15. CDR3 in amino acids: CASSPRDSSGWTEAFF. The CDR3 DNA follows: TGCGCCAGCAGTCCTCGGGACAGTAGTGGATGGACTGAAGCTTTCTTT.

This clone was seen just once. The chain employs TRBV4-3 and TRBJ1-2; 9 nucleotides line up with TRBD1. Germline lookup yields CDR1 LGHNA and CDR2 YSLEER. This CDR3 is built from 11 residues. V shed 3 bases and J 14 bases; nucleotides not matched to a gene: 4. The CDR3 loop reads CASSQGQGKTF. CDR3 nucleotide sequence: TGCGCCAGCAGCCAGGGACAGGGTAAAACCTTC.

V usage is TRBV5-4 and J usage is TRBJ1-2; TRBD1 matches at 9 bases. This CDR3 contains 15 residues. Per the germline V gene, CDR1 is SGHNT and CDR2 is YYREEE (reference sequence). V dropped 1 base and J dropped 3; count of bases not matched to a gene: 4. CDR3 sequence reads: CASSLSQGADYGYTF. Written as DNA, the CDR3 is TGTGCCAGCAGCTTGTCACAGGGGGCGGACTATGGCTACACCTTC.

The CDR3 loop reads CASTLSGITGANVLTF. For the CDR3, the DNA is TGTGCCAGCACCCTGTCCGGGATTACTGGGGCCAACGTCCTGACTTTC. The genes are TRBV27 and TRBJ2-6, with D perhaps TRBD2 (5 bases). Per germline, CDR1 MNHEY and CDR2 SMNVEV (reference sequence). The V end lost 7 bases, the J end lost 2 bases, and 15 bases lay between the germline ends. The CDR3 spans 16 residues.

The DNA of the CDR3 is TGCGCCAGCAGCCACCTGACAGGGATGGACTATGGCTACACCTTC. Amino acids: CASSHLTGMDYGYTF. The chain is built from TRBV4-3 and TRBJ1-2, with 7 nucleotides matching TRBD1. The germline CDR1 and CDR2 sequences are LGHNA and YSLEER. The CDR3 extends over 15 amino acids. The V gene end was trimmed by 3 bases and the J gene end by 3 bases; junction bases not matched to a gene: 7.

The CDR3 loop reads CASSPPQGLGEQFF. Written as DNA, the CDR3 is TGCGCCAGCAGCCCTCCGCAGGGATTGGGCGAGCAGTTCTTC. The J gene is TRBJ2-1, the V gene TRBV4-1, with a possible D match to TRBD1 (5 bases). V was cut by 4 bases and J by 10 bases, with 17 bases left in between. Germline V gene sequence: CDR1 MGHRA, CDR2 YSYEKL. The CDR3 is made up of 14 amino acids.

Relative to its sample, this clone is medium-sized. The chain has TRBV4-3 and TRBJ1-5; D remains ambiguous. The germline V gene encodes CDR1 LGHNA and CDR2 YSLEER. Deletions cut 4 bases from V and 7 bases from J, with 11 bases between. The CDR3 contains 13 residues. In DNA, the CDR3 is TGCGCCAGCAGCCCAGAGGCCTGGCAGCCCCAGCATTTT. Its protein is CASSPEAWQPQHF.

The chain couples TRBV7-6 to TRBJ2-7; 8 nucleotides align to TRBD1. CDR3 length: 14 amino acids. The V gene's germline CDR1 is SGHVS and CDR2 FNYEAQ. V lost 5 bases, J lost 5 bases, and 8 bases stayed unmatched. CDR3: CASSLGTGRHEQYF. The CDR3 DNA follows: TGTGCCAGCAGCCTCGGGACAGGTCGACACGAGCAGTACTTC.

This clone came up once. V gene TRBV12-5 combines with J gene TRBJ1-1; D is perhaps TRBD1 (6 bases). Germline-derived CDR1 and CDR2 are LGHNT and FRNRAP. The CDR3 consists of 13 residues. Trimming pared 6 bases from V and 1 base from J, leaving 9 bases between. The CDR3 sequence: CASGLTGNTEAFF. As DNA, the CDR3 is TGTGCTAGTGGGCTGACAGGGAACACTGAAGCTTTCTTT.

The chain uses TRBV10-3 and TRBJ2-7; 12 bases align to TRBD2. CDR3 size: 16 residues. Trimming at V came to 10 bases and at J to 2 bases, leaving 12 bases not matched to a gene. In germline, CDR1 is ENHRY, CDR2 SYGVKD. CDR3 sequence: CATWGPSGGDPYEQYF. CDR3 DNA sequence: TGTGCCACCTGGGGTCCTAGCGGGGGGGATCCCTACGAGCAGTACTTC.

The gene calls are TRBV30 and TRBJ2-7; TRBD2 is a possible D gene (6 bases). CDR3 length equals 13 residues. The V end lost 5 bases, the J end lost 6 bases, and 17 bases lay between the germline ends. Germline CDR1 GTSNPN, CDR2 SVGIG (reference sequence). This chain's CDR3 is CAWGGTFGLEQYF. For the CDR3, the DNA is TGTGCCTGGGGCGGGACTTTTGGCCTCGAGCAGTACTTC.